This T cell receptor beta chain was profiled in a study of T cell responses to AZD1222 COVID-19 vaccine. Study-level points and caveats: Only a handful of individuals given AZD1222 were seropositive at baseline.

About this clone itself: What it recognizes is unknown.

The germline V gene encodes CDR1 LNHDA and CDR2 SQIVND (reference sequence). The CDR3 totals 12 residues. V was shortened by 5 bases and J by 8 bases, with 7 bases between the two germline ends. TCRdb's table, derived via immunoSEQ multiplex PCR, lists solely in-frame clones and lacks some. The sample includes 100,000 to 150,000 clones, approximately 88% of them seen just once. The receptor's source is an adult in good health. The chain recombines TRBV19 with TRBJ1-6; D call uncertain. The sequenced sample was peripheral blood, obtained on day 0 of AZD1222 vaccination. The CDR3 DNA reads as TGTGCCAGTAGTCCATCAGATTCACCCCTCCACTTT. Protein product: CASSPSDSPLHF.